This TCR beta chain was documented in a study of CD8+ T cells in alopecia areata. Study summary: Recipients were roughly 6-11-week-old female C3H/HeJ mice grafted with skin from roughly 6-13-month-old C3H/HeJ donors with spontaneous alopecia.

Isolated RNA was reverse transcribed into cDNA used as the sequencing template. Repertoires were generated with immunoSEQ multiplex PCR, while TCRdb's copy carries only in-frame clones and drops some. Listed for the sample are 3,000 or so clones, none seen a single time. Study-wide results and limits: Possibly because of HLA-related factors, TCR sharing was less clear across patients than in mice. The study also sequences resident alphabeta T cells of normal skin in scalp samples. Affected scalp, especially in alopecia totalis/universalis, had a higher clonality than normal scalp did.

This clone was recorded at least ten times. The antigen is unknown. The gene names given are mouse names. Additional DNA sequences in this sample encode the identical CDR3. This receptor was identified in a C3H/HeJ mouse with alopecia areata. For this strain, the MHC haplotype corresponds to H2-k. Sequenced material: lesional skin.

The covered CDR3 bases are TGTGCCAGCAGTACCGACAGAGCAAACTCC. It yields the protein CASSTDRANS. The whole CDR3 sequence reads CASSTDRANSDYTF. This chain connects TRBV19 to TRBJ1-2, with TRBD1 as a possible D gene (5 bases). The CDR3 end falls 4 residues outside the read, so it is completed with the germline J gene. With 3 bases removed from V and 0 bases from J, the gap between germline ends came to 9 bases. Germline V gene sequence: CDR1 FNHDT, CDR2 SITEND (reference sequence). This CDR3 spans 14 amino acids.